This T cell receptor (beta chain) stems from a study of T cells in localized non-small cell lung cancer. Study observations and caveats: Median detection of top 100 tumor clones in adjacent lung was 57 clones. It was uninvolved adjacent lung that showed the highest T cell clonality, exceeding tumor. Since sequencing was restricted to only one region of the tumor, intratumor heterogeneity remains a possibility.

Germline-derived CDR1 and CDR2 are SGHTA and FQGNSA. The CDR3 spans 11 residues. Trimming took off 5 bases at V and 9 bases at J, with 8 bases between the two ends. Concerning this clone: Its antigen is as yet unknown.

Clones were sequenced by immunoSEQ multiplex PCR, and TCRdb holds only the in-frame ones, with some missing. The sample carries approximately 28,000 clones, approximately 91% recorded once. The chain couples TRBV7-2 to TRBJ2-4, with D tentatively TRBD1 (5 bases). The clonotype originates from a woman aged 40-69 years with stage III lung adenocarcinoma. Sequences were derived from peripheral blood mononuclear cells, sampled before any cancer treatment. CDR3 sequence: CASSVGPIQYF. CDR3 coding DNA: TGTGCCAGCAGCGTGGGGCCCATTCAGTACTTC.